These 24 T cell receptor beta chains were all obtained from the same sample, sequenced in a study of CD8+ T cells in alopecia areata. cDNA prepared by RNA extraction and subsequent reverse transcription served as the template for sequencing. Data came from immunoSEQ multiplex PCR; TCRdb stores just in-frame clones and leaves some out. In the table there are approximately 140,000 clones, over 45% of which are singletons. Sequenced: CD4+ T cells sorted from blood. These TCRs come from a human donor with alopecia areata.

V is TRBV6-6 and J is TRBJ1-5; D is undetermined. The CDR3 is 16 amino acids. V was clipped by 0 bases and J by 3 bases, with 12 bases between them. Germline values: CDR1 MNHNY, CDR2 SVGAGI (reference sequence). The CDR3 loop reads CASSYSHGEINQPQHF. Written as DNA, the CDR3 is TGTGCCAGCAGTTACTCGCACGGGGAAATCAATCAGCCCCAGCATTTT.

In nucleotides, the CDR3 is TGTGCCAGCAGCCTGAGCGGGAGTACTGTGGGCGAGCAGTACTTC. It codes for CASSLSGSTVGEQYF. This chain connects TRBV27 to TRBJ2-7, with TRBD2 matching over 8 bases. Germline trimming cut 6 bases from V and 6 bases from J; bases unmatched to any gene: 13. CDR3 size: 15 residues. From germline, CDR1 is MNHEY and CDR2 SMNVEV (reference sequence).

This clone was seen only a few times. The CDR3: CASAPDVSYNEQFF. The DNA of the CDR3 is TGCGCCAGCGCCCCGGACGTGTCCTACAATGAGCAGTTCTTC. The rearrangement uses TRBV5-1 and TRBJ2-1; D gene unclear. Looked up from germline, CDR1 is SGHRS and CDR2 is YFSETQ. V shed 7 bases and J shed 1 base, with 12 bases lying between them. The length of the CDR3 is 14 residues.

This clone was observed a few times. The chain combines TRBV5-1 with TRBJ2-5; TRBD2 matches 8 bases. This CDR3 has 14 amino acids. Germline CDR1 SGHRS, CDR2 YFSETQ. V shed 4 bases, J shed 2 bases, and the junction held 4 bases outside the gene matches. The CDR3 coding sequence is TGCGCCAGCAGCATTCCGGGAGGGCAAGAGACCCAGTACTTC. This codes for CASSIPGGQETQYF.

The chain has TRBV7-2 and TRBJ2-7, with TRBD1 identical over 7 bases. The CDR3 covers 14 residues. Germline CDR1 reads SGHTA; CDR2 reads FQGNSA. The V and J ends lost 5 bases and 6 bases, in that order; junction bases with no gene match: 10. In DNA form, the CDR3 reads TGTGCCAGCAGCCGGGACAGCGGTTCGGTCGAGCAGTACTTC. Its translation: CASSRDSGSVEQYF.

In its sample, this clone was seen a few times. CDR3 residues: CASSSRPSGANVLTF. The CDR3 DNA sequence: TGTGCCAGCAGTTCTCGGCCTTCTGGGGCCAACGTCCTGACTTTC. This chain links TRBV28 with TRBJ2-6; D gene uncertain. The V end was cut by 4 bases, the J end by 1 base, with 8 bases between. Germline assignment: CDR1 MDHEN and CDR2 SYDVKM. The CDR3 covers 15 residues.

This clone was seen more than once but under ten times. The genes are TRBV28 and TRBJ1-1; possible D gene TRBD1, 5 bases. Germline CDR1 MDHEN, CDR2 SYDVKM. The CDR3 runs 18 residues. V lost 2 bases and J lost 3, with 22 bases in between. The CDR3 here is CASSLPRRDVMKHTEAFF. The CDR3 region has the DNA TGTGCCAGCAGTTTACCACGCCGGGACGTCATGAAACACACTGAAGCTTTCTTT.

This clone was counted only a few times. The gene calls are TRBV19 and TRBJ1-5, with TRBD1 matching over 7 bases. After removal of 7 bases from V and 2 bases from J, the junction contained 8 bases not matched to a gene. This CDR3 spans 15 amino acids. In germline, CDR1 is LNHDA, CDR2 SQIVND (reference sequence). CDR3 nucleotides: TGTGCCAGTACGCCGGACAGGAGAGGCAATCAGCCCCAGCATTTT. This encodes CASTPDRRGNQPQHF. Full variable domain (outside the CDR3, taken from reference TRBV19 and TRBJ1-5): DGGITQSPKYLFRKEGQNVTLSCEQNLNHDAMYWYRQDPGQGLRLIYYSQIVNDFQKGDIAEGYSVSREKKESFPLTVTSAQKNPTAFYLCASTPDRRGNQPQHFGDGTRLSIL.

This chain links TRBV5-1 with TRBJ2-7, with a weak D call TRBD1 (5 bases). In germline, CDR1 is SGHRS, CDR2 YFSETQ. CDR3 length: 12 residues. Trimming left V 4 bases short and J 4 bases short, with 9 bases between. The CDR3 reads CASSPDRYEQYF. The CDR3 nucleotides read TGCGCCAGCAGCCCTGACAGATACGAGCAGTACTTC.

The chain carries TRBV5-1 and TRBJ2-7; possible D gene TRBD1, 6 bases. Trimming removed 4 bases at V and 1 base at J, with 9 bases between. Germline assignment: CDR1 SGHRS and CDR2 YFSETQ. This CDR3 region has 13 residues. The CDR3: CASSGTGSYEQYF. The CDR3, as DNA: TGCGCCAGCAGCGGCACAGGGTCCTACGAGCAGTACTTC. Together with reference TRBV5-1 and TRBJ2-7, the CDR3 gives the full variable domain: KAGVTQTPRYLIKTRGQQVTLSCSPISGHRSVSWYQQTPGQGLQFLFEYFSETQRNKGNFPGRFSGRQFSNSRSEMNVSTLELGDSALYLCASSGTGSYEQYFGPGTRLTVT.

This clone was recorded many times. V gene TRBV5-6 combines with J gene TRBJ1-4, with 7 positions matching TRBD1. The germline V gene has CDR1 SGHDT and CDR2 YYEEEE. With 0 bases clipped from V and 7 bases from J, the junction kept 3 bases outside the gene matches. The CDR3 totals 14 residues. The CDR3 coding sequence is TGTGCCAGCAGCTTGGACAGGGGACGTGAAAAACTGTTTTTT. Amino acid sequence: CASSLDRGREKLFF.

V and J are TRBV28 and TRBJ2-7, with 7 nucleotides matching TRBD1. There are 14 residues in the CDR3. The germline V gene has CDR1 MDHEN and CDR2 SYDVKM. Unmatched junction bases numbered 7, after V lost 6 bases and J lost 2 bases. CDR3 amino acids: CASSVRGSTYEQYF. The CDR3 nucleotides read TGTGCCAGCAGCGTCAGGGGGTCAACCTACGAGCAGTACTTC.

This clone was seen a handful of times. This chain uses TRBV4-1 with TRBJ2-3; D remains ambiguous. V lost 0 bases to trimming and J lost 0 bases, with 16 bases between them. The CDR3 runs 18 residues. Per the germline V gene, CDR1 is MGHRA and CDR2 is YSYEKL. This CDR3 is CASSQDRSGNPSTDTQYF. DNA of the CDR3: TGCGCCAGCAGCCAAGATCGCTCTGGGAATCCTAGCACAGATACGCAGTATTTT.

This clone was seen more than once but under ten times. DNA of the CDR3: TGTGCCAGCAGCGCAGACAGGTACGGTGAAGCTTTCTTT. Protein product: CASSADRYGEAFF. The rearrangement uses TRBV7-3 and TRBJ1-1; D perhaps matches TRBD1 (6 bases). Germline V CDR1 and CDR2: SGHTA, FQGTGA. The V end was cut by 5 bases, the J end by 7 bases, with 14 bases between. This CDR3 is built from 13 residues.

V gene TRBV2 combines with J gene TRBJ1-5; D perhaps matches TRBD1 (5 bases). CDR3 length: 15 residues. Trimming took off 7 bases at V and 7 bases at J, with 20 bases between the two ends. Looked up from germline, CDR1 is SNHLY and CDR2 is FYNNEI. The CDR3 nucleotides are TGTGCCAGCAATGGACCGGGGGACGAATTCCAGCCCCAGCATTTT. It translates to CASNGPGDEFQPQHF.

The CDR3 reads CASSFGTSGTRETQYF. CDR3 DNA: TGTGCCAGCAGCTTCGGGACTAGCGGGACTAGGGAGACCCAGTACTTC. The chain joins TRBV7-9 to TRBJ2-5, with TRBD2 matching over 13 bases. Germline lookup yields CDR1 SEHNR and CDR2 FQNEAQ (reference sequence). The ends lost 3 bases at V and 5 bases at J; junction bases unmatched: 6. The CDR3 runs to 16 residues.

V usage is TRBV29-1 and J usage is TRBJ2-1, with 7 bases aligning to TRBD2. V was clipped by 7 bases and J by 9 bases; unmatched bases: 3. The CDR3 covers 10 residues. CDR1 and CDR2 (germline): SQVTM, ANQGSEA. The CDR3 coding sequence is TGCAGCGGCGGGAGCGGTGAGCAGTTCTTC. Translating it yields CSGGSGEQFF.

The J gene is TRBJ2-7, the V gene TRBV11-2; no clear D. CDR1 is SGHAT, CDR2 FQNNGV, per germline. The CDR3 contains 12 residues. V shed 0 bases and J shed 4 bases, with 4 bases lying between them. The CDR3 DNA reads as TGTGCCAGCAGCTTAGATAGGTACGAGCAGTACTTC. Encoded protein: CASSLDRYEQYF.

This chain links TRBV10-3 with TRBJ2-7; TRBD2 agrees at 9 bases. This CDR3 has 11 amino acids. Germline V gene lookup returns CDR1 ENHRY and CDR2 SYGVKD. The CDR3 region is CAVAGDYEQYF. In DNA form, the CDR3 reads TGTGCAGTAGCGGGAGATTACGAGCAGTACTTC.

The count of this clone is one. The gene calls are TRBV10-3 and TRBJ2-7, with D uncertain. CDR1 ENHRY and CDR2 SYGVKD come from the germline V gene. This CDR3 is built from 14 residues. The germline V and J ends were trimmed by 3 bases and 2 bases, with 11 bases remaining between them. CDR3 sequence reads: CAISDLQGPYEQYF. The CDR3 DNA follows: TGTGCCATCAGTGACCTTCAAGGACCCTACGAGCAGTACTTC.

The chain links TRBV2 to TRBJ2-2, with D unresolved. CDR3 length: 12 amino acids. Germline CDR1 SNHLY, CDR2 FYNNEI. V shed 8 bases and J shed 6 bases, with 10 bases lying between them. The CDR3: CASCPASGELFF. CDR3 in DNA: TGTGCCAGCTGCCCCGCATCCGGGGAGCTGTTTTTT.

The V and J genes are TRBV23-1 and TRBJ1-2; TRBD1 might be the D (6 bases). TRBV23-1 is assigned to the ORF class and has an uncertain function. Between the trimmed V and J ends, which lost 0 bases and 4 bases, there was a span of 15 bases. This CDR3 region has 16 residues. The CDR3 nucleotides read TGCGCCAGCAGTCAATCAGCAAAGACACAGGGCTATGGCTACACCTTC. Residues: CASSQSAKTQGYGYTF.

The chain uses TRBV7-6 and TRBJ2-3; 7 bases fit TRBD2. The CDR3 runs 16 residues. Germline V gene lookup returns CDR1 SGHVS and CDR2 FNYEAQ. The V gene end was trimmed by 1 base and the J gene end by 4 bases; junction bases not matched to a gene: 8. CDR3 residues: CASSLGATSSADTQYF. The CDR3 DNA reads TGTGCCAGCAGCTTAGGCGCGACTAGCTCGGCAGATACGCAGTATTTT.

This chain connects TRBV9 to TRBJ2-7; 7 nucleotides align to TRBD1. V lost 0 bases, J lost 3 bases, and 3 bases stayed unmatched. Germline V gene lookup returns CDR1 SGDLS and CDR2 YYNGEE. The CDR3 sequence is 14 residues long. CDR3: CASSVEQGHYEQYF. The CDR3 DNA reads as TGTGCCAGCAGCGTAGAACAGGGGCACTACGAGCAGTACTTC.